These 18 T cell receptor beta chains originate from one sample sequenced in a study of T cell changes during pregnancy in multiple sclerosis. Sequencing was performed with immunoSEQ multiplex PCR; in TCRdb, only in-frame clones are kept and a portion is missing. The sample comprises about 49,000 clones, 94% of which are singletons, and 5.5% rests with the top ten. The starting material was CD8+ T cells from peripheral blood mononuclear cells, obtained before pregnancy. Receptors were obtained from a female donor with multiple sclerosis, enrolled in a pregnancy study.

The V and J genes are TRBV9 and TRBJ2-5; D might be TRBD2 (6 bases). The V gene's germline CDR1 is SGDLS and CDR2 YYNGEE. The length of the CDR3 is 14 residues. V lost 3 bases to trimming and J lost 4 bases, with 13 bases between them. CDR3 nucleotide sequence: TGTGCCAGCAGCGGTGGAGGGGCGGTAGAGACCCAGTACTTC. It codes for CASSGGGAVETQYF.

This clone has just a few counts. The rearrangement links TRBV30 to TRBJ2-7; TRBD2 matches 7 bases. CDR3 length: 15 amino acids. Germline V gives CDR1 GTSNPN, CDR2 SVGIG (reference sequence). V lost 2 bases to trimming and J lost 1 base; unmatched junction nucleotides: 8. The CDR3 bases are TGTGCCTGGAGTCTAAGCTCCGGGAGGTCCTACGAGCAGTACTTC. As protein: CAWSLSSGRSYEQYF. Looking up the rest from reference TRBV30 and TRBJ2-7 gives the full variable domain: SQTIHQWPATLVQPVGSPLSLECTVEGTSNPNLYWYRQAAGRGLQLLFYSVGIGQISSEVPQNLSASRPQDRQFILSSKKLLLSDSGFYLCAWSLSSGRSYEQYFGPGTRLTVT.

V and J are TRBV4-1 and TRBJ2-5; 8 nucleotides align to TRBD2. The J segment lost 0 bases and the V segment lost 3 bases, leaving 6 bases of the junction unmatched. The CDR3 length is 16 residues. From germline, CDR1 is MGHRA and CDR2 YSYEKL. The DNA for the CDR3 is TGCGCCAGCAGCCATCGGACTAGCCGCAACCAAGAGACCCAGTACTTC. Translating gives CASSHRTSRNQETQYF.

This sequence joins TRBV27 and TRBJ2-1, with D maybe TRBD1 (5 bases). Germline V gives CDR1 MNHEY, CDR2 SMNVEV (reference sequence). V lost 3 bases, J lost 3 bases, and 15 bases lay in between. This CDR3 is built from 16 residues. This CDR3 is CASSFSRGALYNEQFF. CDR3 bases: TGTGCCAGCAGTTTCTCTCGTGGGGCCCTCTACAATGAGCAGTTCTTC.

The chain carries TRBV5-1 and TRBJ2-7, with D possibly matching TRBD2 (5 bases). Germline CDR1 and CDR2: SGHRS and YFSETQ. There are 13 residues in the CDR3. Between the trimmed V and J ends, which lost 4 bases and 4 bases, there was a span of 12 bases. CDR3 nucleotide sequence: TGCGCCAGCAGCCACGGGCCGGGGTACGAGCAGTACTTC. Translated: CASSHGPGYEQYF.

Relative to its sample, this clone is medium-sized. The chain employs TRBV4-1 and TRBJ1-1; TRBD1 might be the D (6 bases). V was clipped by 0 bases and J by 5 bases, with 13 bases between them. Per the germline V gene, CDR1 is MGHRA and CDR2 is YSYEKL. This CDR3 is 15 amino acids long. The CDR3: CASSQDRGARTEAFF. Written as DNA, the CDR3 is TGCGCCAGCAGCCAAGATCGGGGGGCGAGAACTGAAGCTTTCTTT.

The rearrangement joins TRBV6-1 to TRBJ2-6; TRBD2 might be the D (5 bases). The CDR3 runs to 15 residues. V gave up 3 bases and J gave up 1 base, with 7 bases separating them. Germline-derived CDR1 and CDR2 are MNHNS and SASEGT. The CDR3 nucleotides read TGTGCCAGCAGTGATTCGGGGTCTGGGGCCAACGTCCTGACTTTC. Protein product: CASSDSGSGANVLTF.

The chain recombines TRBV9 with TRBJ1-2, with D perhaps TRBD1 (6 bases). Between the trimmed V and J ends, which lost 3 bases and 7 bases, there was a span of 10 bases. The CDR3 length is 12 residues. Germline V gene data show CDR1 as SGDLS and CDR2 as YYNGEE. CDR3 DNA sequence: TGTGCCAGCAGCGACAGGGTTTTTGGCTACACCTTC. This codes for CASSDRVFGYTF.

This clone was detected a few times. This sequence joins TRBV4-1 and TRBJ2-1; D unresolved. Trimming removed 1 base from V and 8 bases from J, with 9 bases in between. Germline CDR1 MGHRA, CDR2 YSYEKL. The CDR3 covers 13 residues. CDR3 DNA sequence: TGCGCCAGCAGCCAAGGACTTAGAGATGAGCAGTTCTTC. This sequence encodes CASSQGLRDEQFF.

This chain uses TRBV2 with TRBJ1-4; 9 bases agree with TRBD1. J lost 4 bases, V lost 8 bases, and 8 bases had no gene match. Germline V gives CDR1 SNHLY, CDR2 FYNNEI. This CDR3 is built from 15 residues. CDR3 bases: TGTGCCAGCCTAGGGACAGGGCATTATAATGAAAAACTGTTTTTT. It is translated as CASLGTGHYNEKLFF.

The chain joins TRBV18 to TRBJ2-1, with 8 bases identical to TRBD1. There are 15 residues in the CDR3. V was clipped by 2 bases and J by 7 bases; unmatched bases: 7. Per germline, CDR1 KGHSH and CDR2 LQKENI. The CDR3 loop reads CASSPRVQGENEQFF. CDR3 DNA: TGTGCCAGCTCACCAAGGGTACAGGGGGAGAATGAGCAGTTCTTC.

The chain has TRBV12-5 and TRBJ2-7; 9 bases match TRBD1. This CDR3 is built from 17 residues. Germline assignment: CDR1 LGHNT and CDR2 FRNRAP. V lost 1 base and J lost 0; bases outside the gene matches: 7. The CDR3 DNA reads TGTGCTAGTGGTTTGGGGACAGGGGTTATAGGCTCCTACGAGCAGTACTTC. Amino acid sequence: CASGLGTGVIGSYEQYF.

The V gene is TRBV6-1, the J gene TRBJ1-3; D gene unclear. Germline CDR1 reads MNHNS; CDR2 reads SASEGT. The CDR3 is 14 amino acids. The ends were cut back, 3 bases at V and 0 bases at J, with 6 bases in the middle. CDR3 residues: CASSEGSSGNTIYF. The CDR3 DNA reads as TGTGCCAGCAGTGAGGGGAGCTCTGGAAACACCATATATTTT.

The CDR3 is CASSEVLVSGSIHEQYF. DNA for the CDR3: TGTGCCAGCAGTGAAGTTCTTGTTAGCGGGAGTATCCACGAGCAGTACTTC. The chain carries TRBV25-1 and TRBJ2-7; 9 nucleotides align to TRBD2. Trimming at V came to 2 bases and at J to 5 bases, leaving 13 bases not matched to a gene. Per the germline V gene, CDR1 is MGHDK and CDR2 is SYGVNS. The CDR3 extends over 17 amino acids.

The gene calls are TRBV28 and TRBJ2-7; TRBD1 aligns across 7 bases. CDR3 length: 15 residues. Germline CDR1 is MDHEN and CDR2 is SYDVKM. J was trimmed by 3 bases and V by 3 bases; bases with no gene match: 8. The chain's CDR3 is CASSFFSRGLYEQYF. CDR3 bases: TGTGCCAGCAGTTTTTTTTCGAGGGGGCTCTACGAGCAGTACTTC.

In this sample, this clone turned up once. The CDR3 protein is CASSYSAGFNEQFF. CDR3 nucleotides: TGTGCCAGCAGTTACTCGGCAGGGTTTAATGAGCAGTTCTTC. This chain connects TRBV6-5 to TRBJ2-1, with a weak D call TRBD1 (5 bases). Looked up from germline, CDR1 is MNHEY and CDR2 is SVGAGI. V was cut by 0 bases and J by 7 bases, with 10 bases left in between. This CDR3 region has 14 residues.

This chain joins TRBV5-5 and TRBJ2-7, with a weak D call TRBD1 (5 bases). Looked up from germline, CDR1 is SGHKS and CDR2 is YYEKEE (reference sequence). The CDR3 consists of 12 residues. Trimming stripped 2 bases from V and 6 bases from J, with 9 bases between. CDR3 region: CASSFTGSEQYF. The CDR3 DNA reads TGTGCCAGCAGCTTCACAGGTTCCGAGCAGTACTTC.

V usage is TRBV5-1 and J usage is TRBJ2-7; a possible D gene is TRBD1 (6 bases). CDR3 size: 14 residues. The V and J ends lost 5 bases and 6 bases respectively, with 18 bases between them. Germline V gives CDR1 SGHRS, CDR2 YFSETQ. The CDR3 sequence is CASSPGQSAREQYF. The CDR3 coding sequence is TGCGCCAGCAGTCCCGGACAGTCAGCTCGCGAGCAGTACTTC. Supplemented by reference TRBV5-1 and TRBJ2-7, the full variable domain reads KAGVTQTPRYLIKTRGQQVTLSCSPISGHRSVSWYQQTPGQGLQFLFEYFSETQRNKGNFPGRFSGRQFSNSRSEMNVSTLELGDSALYLCASSPGQSAREQYFGPGTRLTVT.